Described below is a single T cell receptor (beta chain) sequence and its context. Repertoires were generated with immunoSEQ multiplex PCR, while TCRdb's copy carries only in-frame clones and drops some. The table records fewer than 1.4 million clones, around 82% of them present only once. V was clipped by 10 bases and J by 0 bases, with 12 bases between them. This CDR3 contains 13 residues. Germline values: CDR1 SNHLY, CDR2 FYNNEI. This entry comes from a study of shared clonotypes between healthy human individuals. The sequenced material came from memory CD4+ T cells from PBMCs. Regarding subset: CD45RA-negative fraction. V is TRBV2 and J is TRBJ1-2, with D hard to call. The receptor comes from a young man in good health. Some clones in this sample may be carry-over from other donors' samples. CDR3 DNA sequence: TGTGCCACCGGACGGGAGACTAACTATGGCTACACCTTC. Translating it yields CATGRETNYGYTF.